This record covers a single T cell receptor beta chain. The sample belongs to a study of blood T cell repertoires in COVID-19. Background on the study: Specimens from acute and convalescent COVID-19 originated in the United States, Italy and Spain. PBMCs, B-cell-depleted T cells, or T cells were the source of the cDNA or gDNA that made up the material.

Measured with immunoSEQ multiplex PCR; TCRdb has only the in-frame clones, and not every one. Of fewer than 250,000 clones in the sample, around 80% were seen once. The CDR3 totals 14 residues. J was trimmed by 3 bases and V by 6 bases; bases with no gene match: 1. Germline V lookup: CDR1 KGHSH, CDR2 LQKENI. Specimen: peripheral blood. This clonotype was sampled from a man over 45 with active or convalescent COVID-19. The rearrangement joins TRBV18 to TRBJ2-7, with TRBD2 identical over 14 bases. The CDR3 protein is CASSGTSGGYEQYF. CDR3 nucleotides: TGTGCCAGCTCGGGGACTAGCGGGGGCTACGAGCAGTACTTC.